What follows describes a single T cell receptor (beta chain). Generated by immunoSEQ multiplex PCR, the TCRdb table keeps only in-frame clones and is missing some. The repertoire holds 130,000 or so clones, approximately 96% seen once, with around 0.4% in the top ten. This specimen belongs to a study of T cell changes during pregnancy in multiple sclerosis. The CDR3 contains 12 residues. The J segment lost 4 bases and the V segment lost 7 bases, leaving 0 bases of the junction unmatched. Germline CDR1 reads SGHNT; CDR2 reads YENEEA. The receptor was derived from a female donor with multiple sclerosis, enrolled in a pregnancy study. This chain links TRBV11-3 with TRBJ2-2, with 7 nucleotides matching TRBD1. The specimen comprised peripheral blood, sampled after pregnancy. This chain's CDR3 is CASTGGTGELFF. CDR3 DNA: TGTGCCAGCACAGGGGGCACCGGGGAGCTGTTTTTT.